Following are 10 T cell receptor beta chains from one sample sequenced in a study of beta chain features in type 1 diabetes (dated by TCRdb to the late 2010s). Results the study describes overall, beyond this receptor: A moderate but significant shortening of TCRB CDR3 length was observed in type 1 diabetes patients in all four CD4+ subsets.

Their recognized antigens are unknown. The library was made by the immunoSEQ multiplex PCR assay. The High Capacity cDNA Reverse Transcription Kit was used to reverse transcribe all of the isolated RNA, meaning that expressed TCRB transcripts were what got sequenced. TCRdb provides this immuneACCESS table in a form limited to in-frame rearrangements. Some clones are lacking; in checked studies, under half of them reflect an unresolved V gene, and why the rest are absent is not known. The sample yields 640,000 or so clones; roughly an eighth were counted once. The ten largest clonotypes hold 0.035% to 0.04% of the sample. What was sequenced was naive CD4+ T cells from blood. The cell subset or site label, read with the paper, signifies: true naive CD4+ T cells. The receptors were gathered from a man younger than 35 with type 1 diabetes.

This clone was picked up a small number of times. This rearrangement joins TRBV6-5 to TRBJ2-2; 7 positions match TRBD1. J lost 0 bases, V lost 5 bases, and 3 bases had no gene match. From germline, CDR1 is MNHEY and CDR2 SVGAGI. The CDR3 spans 15 residues. Here the CDR3 reads CASSRDSPNTGELFF. CDR3 nucleotides: TGTGCCAGCAGTCGGGACAGCCCGAACACCGGGGAGCTGTTTTTT.

This clone has only a few counts. The chain employs TRBV2 and TRBJ2-1; 9 bases map to TRBD2. CDR3 length: 15 amino acids. The germline gives CDR1 SNHLY, CDR2 FYNNEI. J was trimmed by 7 bases and V by 7 bases; bases with no gene match: 11. The CDR3 DNA reads TGTGCCAGCAAACCCGAAGCGGGAGGACCGAATGAGCAGTTCTTC. This encodes CASKPEAGGPNEQFF. Complete variable domain (other parts from reference TRBV2 and TRBJ2-1): EPEVTQTPSHQVTQMGQEVILRCVPISNHLYFYWYRQILGQKVEFLVSFYNNEISEKSEIFDDQFSVERPDGSNFTLKIRSTKLEDSAMYFCASKPEAGGPNEQFFGPGTRLTVL.

This clone was seen a handful of times. The rearrangement links TRBV7-8 to TRBJ2-3; 8 nucleotides align to TRBD2. This CDR3 spans 14 amino acids. CDR1 is SGHVS and CDR2 is FQNEAQ in the germline V gene. The V gene end was trimmed by 2 bases and the J gene end by 6 bases; junction bases not matched to a gene: 4. The CDR3: CASSLRWTSDTQYF. DNA for the CDR3: TGTGCCAGCAGCTTACGCTGGACTAGCGATACGCAGTATTTT.

This clone was seen a handful of times. This rearrangement joins TRBV11-2 to TRBJ2-1; 8 nucleotides align to TRBD1. The ends lost 6 bases at V and 4 bases at J; junction bases unmatched: 11. This CDR3 spans 16 amino acids. Looked up from germline, CDR1 is SGHAT and CDR2 is FQNNGV. CDR3 in DNA: TGTGCCAGCAGTCATTTACCGGGACAGGTGTACAATGAGCAGTTCTTC. As protein: CASSHLPGQVYNEQFF.

This clone was observed a handful of times. This chain links TRBV28 with TRBJ2-7, with a tentative D call TRBD1 (5 bases). There are 14 residues in the CDR3. Trimming took off 1 base at V and 3 bases at J, with 10 bases between the two ends. Per germline, CDR1 MDHEN and CDR2 SYDVKM. The chain's CDR3 is CASSLFDRNYEQYF. DNA of the CDR3: TGTGCCAGCAGTTTATTCGACAGAAACTACGAGCAGTACTTC.

There are a few counts of this clone. The rearrangement uses TRBV30 and TRBJ1-4; D is unclear. This CDR3 is 15 amino acids long. The germline V gene has CDR1 GTSNPN and CDR2 SVGIG (reference sequence). Deletions cut 2 bases from V and 1 base from J, with 11 bases between. The CDR3 DNA is TGTGCCTGGAGTACCCGGACGGGAACTAATGAAAAACTGTTTTTT. Its protein product is CAWSTRTGTNEKLFF.

This chain links TRBV11-2 with TRBJ2-1; D is possibly TRBD1 (6 bases). Looked up from germline, CDR1 is SGHAT and CDR2 is FQNNGV. The CDR3 runs 15 residues. V lost 5 bases, J lost 3 bases, and 14 bases lay in between. DNA for the CDR3: TGTGCCAGCAGCCTAATACAGGGTGACTACAATGAGCAGTTCTTC. It specifies CASSLIQGDYNEQFF.

J is TRBJ1-1 and V is TRBV7-9; the match to TRBD1 covers 7 bases. The trim removed 10 bases at V and 1 base at J, leaving 12 bases unmatched. Germline V CDR1 and CDR2: SEHNR, FQNEAQ (reference sequence). There are 15 residues in the CDR3. The CDR3 spells CATTGQRIPNTEAFF. CDR3 coding DNA: TGTGCCACCACGGGACAGAGAATCCCGAACACTGAAGCTTTCTTT.

The J gene is TRBJ2-1, the V gene TRBV27; D is possibly TRBD2 (5 bases). CDR3 length: 15 amino acids. Germline values: CDR1 MNHEY, CDR2 SMNVEV (reference sequence). Trimming removed 3 bases from V and 7 bases from J, with 16 bases in between. The CDR3 bases are TGTGCCAGCAGTTTGATGAATGGTAGAGGGAATGAGCAGTTCTTC. Its translation is CASSLMNGRGNEQFF.

The V gene is TRBV6-5, the J gene TRBJ1-6, with D perhaps matching TRBD1 (5 bases). The CDR3 covers 14 residues. The V gene's germline CDR1 is MNHEY and CDR2 SVGAGI. Trimming removed 0 bases from V and 14 bases from J, with 14 bases in between. CDR3 residues: CASSYSLWGSTLHF. Here the CDR3 DNA reads TGTGCCAGCAGTTACTCGCTTTGGGGGAGCACCCTCCACTTT.